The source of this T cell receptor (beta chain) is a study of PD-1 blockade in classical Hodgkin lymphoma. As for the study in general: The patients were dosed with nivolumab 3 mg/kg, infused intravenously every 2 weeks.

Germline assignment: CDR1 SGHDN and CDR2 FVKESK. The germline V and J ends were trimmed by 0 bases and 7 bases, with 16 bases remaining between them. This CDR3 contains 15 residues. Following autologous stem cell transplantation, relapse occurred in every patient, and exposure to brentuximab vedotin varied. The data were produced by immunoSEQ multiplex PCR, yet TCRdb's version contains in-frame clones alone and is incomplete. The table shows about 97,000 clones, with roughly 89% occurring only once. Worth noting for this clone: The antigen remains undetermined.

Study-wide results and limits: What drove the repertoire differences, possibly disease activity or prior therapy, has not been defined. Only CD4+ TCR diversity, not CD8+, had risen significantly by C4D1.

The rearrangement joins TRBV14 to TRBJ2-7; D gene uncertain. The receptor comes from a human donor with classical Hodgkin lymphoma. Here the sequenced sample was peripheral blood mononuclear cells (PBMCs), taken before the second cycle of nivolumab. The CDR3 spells CASSQDYALGWEQYF. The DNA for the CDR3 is TGTGCCAGCAGCCAAGATTACGCTCTAGGGTGGGAGCAGTACTTC. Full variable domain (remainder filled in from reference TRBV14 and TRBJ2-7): EAGVTQFPSHSVIEKGQTVTLRCDPISGHDNLYWYRRVMGKEIKFLLHFVKESKQDESGMPNNRFLAERTGGTYSTLKVQPAELEDSGVYFCASSQDYALGWEQYFGPGTRLTVT.